These 23 T cell receptor beta chains were all obtained from the same sample, sequenced in a study of CD8+ T cells in alopecia areata (dated by TCRdb to between 2017 and 2018). Sample time point, as interpreted from the label and publication: around 28 days on oral tofacitinib. The treatment or condition label here, explained by the study, means: oral pan-JAK inhibitor, 5-10 mg twice daily. Libraries were made using the immunoSEQ multiplex PCR assay. To provide template for TCR sequencing, every sample had RNA extracted and reverse transcribed into cDNA. In TCRdb, the immuneACCESS table is reduced to in-frame sequences with V and J assigned. These tables do not hold every clone; where another copy was compared, an unresolved V gene accounts for under half, and the others remain unexplained. The sample table shows about 220,000 clones, and under 60% are seen once. The top ten constitute 1.6% of the sample.

Material: CD4+ T cells sorted from blood, obtained at week 4, from a patient treated with tofacitinib. The receptors here all came from a human donor with alopecia areata.

The chain combines TRBV30 with TRBJ2-7; 7 bases fit TRBD1. The junction had 1 base not matched to a gene; V was cut back by 2 bases and J by 3 bases. CDR3 size: 12 residues. Germline values: CDR1 GTSNPN, CDR2 SVGIG (reference sequence). CDR3 sequence: CAWSSGGYEQYF. The CDR3 bases are TGTGCCTGGAGTTCAGGGGGCTACGAGCAGTACTTC.

The rearrangement joins TRBV5-1 to TRBJ2-3; 7 nucleotides line up with TRBD2. J gave up 6 bases and V 4 bases, and 5 bases lay outside the gene matches. Germline CDR1 SGHRS, CDR2 YFSETQ. The CDR3 runs to 13 residues. The CDR3 protein is CASSRTSLDTQYF. The CDR3 DNA reads as TGCGCCAGCAGCCGGACTAGTCTGGATACGCAGTATTTT.

This clone showed up just a few times. The CDR3 DNA follows: TGTGCCCGGGGCGGACAGGACTATGGCTACACCTTC. Translating it yields CARGGQDYGYTF. V and J are TRBV30 and TRBJ1-2; 7 nucleotides agree with TRBD1. The J segment lost 3 bases and the V segment lost 8 bases, leaving 6 bases of the junction unmatched. Germline V lookup: CDR1 GTSNPN, CDR2 SVGIG (reference sequence). There are 12 residues in the CDR3.

The chain recombines TRBV7-9 with TRBJ2-1, with D unresolved. Germline CDR1 reads SEHNR; CDR2 reads FQNEAQ (reference sequence). Trimming pared 5 bases from V and 1 base from J, leaving 12 bases between. The CDR3 is 15 amino acids. The CDR3 DNA follows: TGTGCCAGCAGCCGGGTCTGGGGTTCCTACAATGAGCAGTTCTTC. Translation: CASSRVWGSYNEQFF.

The V and J genes are TRBV6-1 and TRBJ2-3; D not resolved. This CDR3 comprises 16 residues. V lost 4 bases and J lost 3, with 17 bases in between. The germline CDR1 and CDR2 sequences are MNHNS and SASEGT. For the CDR3, the DNA is TGTGCCAGCAGTGCCGCCGAGAGCTTGAGGACAGATACGCAGTATTTT. Protein: CASSAAESLRTDTQYF.

This sequence joins TRBV29-1 and TRBJ1-2; TRBD1 aligns across 7 bases. Germline loops: CDR1 SQVTM, CDR2 ANQGSEA. CDR3 size: 14 residues. V trimming: 4 bases; J trimming: 4 bases; junction bases outside the gene matches: 9. In nucleotides, the CDR3 is TGCAGCGTTGTTCCGGGGACAGATTCCTATGGCTACACCTTC. It specifies CSVVPGTDSYGYTF.

The J gene is TRBJ2-3, the V gene TRBV29-1; possibly TRBD1 for D (6 bases). This CDR3 has 13 residues. Trimming pared 7 bases from V and 2 bases from J, leaving 13 bases between. Germline lookup yields CDR1 SQVTM and CDR2 ANQGSEA. CDR3: CSAKGVITDTQYF. CDR3 DNA: TGCAGCGCTAAGGGGGTTATCACAGATACGCAGTATTTT.

A remark on this clone: The junction differs from germline at one of its ends, possibly a read error. In the same sample, other DNA sequences code for this CDR3. The chain links TRBV30 to TRBJ1-5; D not certain. Germline CDR1 and CDR2: GTSNPN and SVGIG (reference sequence). CDR3 size: 12 residues. In DNA, the CDR3 is TGCGCCTGTTCAGAAGGAGGTCAGCCCCAGCATTTT. Translating gives CACSEGGQPQHF.

This chain connects TRBV29-1 to TRBJ2-5, with 8 bases matching TRBD1. J was trimmed by 5 bases and V by 5 bases; bases with no gene match: 13. Germline CDR1 and CDR2: SQVTM and ANQGSEA. This CDR3 spans 15 amino acids. CDR3 in amino acids: CSVRSGQGVAETQYF. The CDR3 DNA is TGCAGCGTTCGGTCCGGACAGGGTGTAGCGGAGACCCAGTACTTC.

The chain links TRBV5-6 to TRBJ1-5, with 8 bases matching TRBD1. The V segment lost 2 bases and the J segment 4 bases; nucleotides outside the gene matches: 11. Per the germline V gene, CDR1 is SGHDT and CDR2 is YYEEEE. The CDR3 runs to 17 residues. CDR3 amino acids: CASSFGGTGNRNQPQHF. The CDR3 DNA sequence: TGTGCCAGCAGCTTTGGGGGGACAGGAAATAGGAATCAGCCCCAGCATTTT.

This CDR3 is CASSVPLLGAKNIQYF. CDR3 DNA: TGTGCCAGCAGCGTCCCCTTACTAGGGGCCAAAAACATTCAGTACTTC. The chain recombines TRBV9 with TRBJ2-4; perhaps TRBD2 as D (5 bases). This CDR3 is built from 16 residues. The V and J ends lost 2 bases and 1 base respectively, with 13 bases between them. Germline CDR1 and CDR2: SGDLS and YYNGEE.

V is TRBV5-1 and J is TRBJ2-2; D gene uncertain. Trimming took 7 bases from V and 4 from J, leaving 17 bases between them. The CDR3 consists of 15 residues. In germline, CDR1 is SGHRS, CDR2 YFSETQ. This CDR3 is CASRLRLSTTGELFF. The CDR3 nucleotides read TGCGCCAGCCGACTGAGACTCAGTACCACCGGGGAGCTGTTTTTT.

This chain links TRBV7-7 with TRBJ2-5; 8 bases fit TRBD1. V was clipped by 5 bases and J by 4 bases; unmatched bases: 3. CDR1 SSHAT and CDR2 FNYEAQ come from the germline V gene (reference sequence). CDR3 length: 13 residues. The CDR3 here is CASSRTGPETQYF. Written as DNA, the CDR3 is TGTGCCAGCAGCCGGACAGGGCCAGAGACCCAGTACTTC.

The DNA for the CDR3 is TGCAGCGTTGGTCCCAGCGGGGGGGCGAGTGAGCAGTTCTTC. Protein: CSVGPSGGASEQFF. The V gene is TRBV29-1, the J gene TRBJ2-1; 10 bases agree with TRBD2. The CDR3 covers 14 residues. Trimming removed 4 bases from V and 9 bases from J; junction bases left unmatched: 9. CDR1 and CDR2 from the germline V gene are SQVTM and ANQGSEA.

The chain uses TRBV5-1 and TRBJ1-5; 10 nucleotides match TRBD1. V was clipped by 5 bases and J by 5 bases; unmatched bases: 7. The CDR3 contains 15 residues. Germline CDR1 SGHRS, CDR2 YFSETQ. The CDR3 here is CASSPTGGGDQPQHF. CDR3 in DNA: TGCGCCAGCAGTCCGACAGGGGGCGGAGATCAGCCCCAGCATTTT.

V is TRBV6-5 and J is TRBJ1-2, with D possibly being TRBD1 (6 bases). Deletions cut 2 bases from V and 6 bases from J, with 16 bases between. The CDR3 has 15 amino acids. The V gene's germline CDR1 is MNHEY and CDR2 SVGAGI. The CDR3 bases are TGTGCCAGCAGTTACGTCCTGGGGGGGGCTAATGGCTACACCTTC. Translating gives CASSYVLGGANGYTF.

This clone was detected once. V usage is TRBV4-2 and J usage is TRBJ2-3; D may match TRBD1 or TRBD2 (6 bases each). This CDR3 region has 15 residues. Germline lookup yields CDR1 LGHNA and CDR2 YNFKEQ. Between the trimmed V and J ends, which lost 5 bases and 4 bases, there was a span of 16 bases. CDR3 bases: TGTGCCAGCAGCGCCGTGGGGGGCTTACCAGATACGCAGTATTTT. This gives the protein CASSAVGGLPDTQYF.

This rearrangement joins TRBV4-3 to TRBJ1-5, with a possible D match to TRBD1 (6 bases). Trimming cost V 0 bases and J 7 bases, with 13 bases left between them. This CDR3 spans 15 amino acids. Germline V lookup: CDR1 LGHNA, CDR2 YSLEER. The CDR3 is CASSQDAGGGQPQHF. The CDR3 DNA follows: TGCGCCAGCAGCCAAGATGCCGGGGGCGGGCAGCCCCAGCATTTT.

This clone was observed a few times. This chain connects TRBV19 to TRBJ2-7; D perhaps matches TRBD2 (5 bases). CDR1 is LNHDA and CDR2 is SQIVND in the germline V gene (reference sequence). Trimming removed 1 base from V and 3 bases from J, with 10 bases in between. This CDR3 spans 14 amino acids. The CDR3 here is CASSIADGNYEQYF. Here the CDR3 DNA reads TGTGCCAGTAGTATAGCGGACGGGAACTACGAGCAGTACTTC.

The count of this clone is one. The DNA of the CDR3 is TGCAGTGCTTTAAGGCAGGGAGGCGCTTTCTTT. This translates into CSALRQGGAFF. V is TRBV20-1 and J is TRBJ1-1; perhaps TRBD1 as D (5 bases). The germline V gene has CDR1 DFQATT and CDR2 SNEGSKA (reference sequence). V was clipped by 5 bases and J by 11 bases, with 15 bases between them. The CDR3 spans 11 residues.

The chain has TRBV6-6 and TRBJ2-7; 9 bases line up with TRBD2. The CDR3 sequence is 16 residues long. The germline V gene encodes CDR1 MNHNY and CDR2 SVGAGI (reference sequence). V shed 6 bases, J shed 2 bases, and the junction held 11 bases outside the gene matches. The CDR3 spells CASSKTVSGGAYEQYF. CDR3 DNA sequence: TGTGCCAGCAGCAAGACAGTTAGCGGGGGCGCCTACGAGCAGTACTTC.

The V call is TRBV5-1, the J call TRBJ1-6; no firm D call. Germline-derived CDR1 and CDR2 are SGHRS and YFSETQ. V was clipped by 0 bases and J by 10 bases, with 14 bases between them. This CDR3 is 15 amino acids long. The CDR3 loop is CASSLEVLKESPLHF. The CDR3 bases are TGCGCCAGCAGCTTGGAGGTCCTAAAGGAGTCACCCCTCCACTTT.

This clone appeared once. This sequence joins TRBV29-1 and TRBJ2-3; 9 bases are shared with TRBD1. Unmatched junction bases numbered 9, after V lost 6 bases and J lost 5 bases. The CDR3 covers 14 residues. The germline V gene encodes CDR1 SQVTM and CDR2 ANQGSEA. The CDR3 DNA follows: TGCAGCGTCACAACAGGGGGCCGGGTAGATACGCAGTATTTT. This gives the protein CSVTTGGRVDTQYF.